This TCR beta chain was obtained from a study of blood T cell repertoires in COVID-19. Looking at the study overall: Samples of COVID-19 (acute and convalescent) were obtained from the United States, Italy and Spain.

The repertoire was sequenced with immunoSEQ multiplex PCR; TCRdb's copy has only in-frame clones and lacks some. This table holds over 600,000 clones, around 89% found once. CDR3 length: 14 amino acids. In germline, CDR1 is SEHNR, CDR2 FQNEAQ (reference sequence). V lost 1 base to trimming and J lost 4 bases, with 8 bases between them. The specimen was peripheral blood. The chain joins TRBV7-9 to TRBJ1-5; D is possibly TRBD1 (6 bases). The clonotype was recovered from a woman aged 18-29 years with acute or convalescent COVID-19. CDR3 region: CASSLGTVNQPQHF. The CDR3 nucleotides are TGTGCCAGCAGCTTAGGGACAGTAAATCAGCCCCAGCATTTT.